This TCR beta chain appears in the sequencing data of a study of blood T cell repertoires in COVID-19. Looking at the study overall: Sites across the United States, Italy and Spain contributed samples from acute and convalescent COVID-19. T cells, B-cell-depleted T cells, or PBMCs supplied cDNA or gDNA.

The CDR3 is made up of 15 amino acids. Germline loops: CDR1 SEHNR, CDR2 FQNEAQ (reference sequence). J was trimmed by 6 bases and V by 1 base; bases with no gene match: 5. Seattle's enrolled individuals joined amid active infection and were then monitored longitudinally. This clone was detected only a few times. The table came from immunoSEQ multiplex PCR; TCRdb's copy has only in-frame clones and leaves some out. This sample has 250,000 to 350,000 clones, with 90% found just once. This receptor was identified in a woman in her twenties or thirties with COVID-19, enrolled during active disease. Sequenced sample: peripheral blood. The chain couples TRBV7-9 to TRBJ1-5; 8 positions match TRBD1. The CDR3 is CASSLEDREGQPQHF. CDR3 bases: TGTGCCAGCAGCTTAGAGGACAGGGAGGGTCAGCCCCAGCATTTT.